This T cell receptor (beta chain) was obtained from a study of T cells in localized non-small cell lung cancer. Study observations and caveats: The greatest T cell clonality was found in uninvolved adjacent lung (higher than in tumor). The tumor had only one region sequenced, so heterogeneity remains possible. There were a median 57 of the top 100 tumor clones appearing in adjacent lung.

Taken at least 2 cm from the tumor margin, the adjacent lung showed no atypia. The data were produced by immunoSEQ multiplex PCR, yet TCRdb's version contains in-frame clones alone and is incomplete. Among approximately 1,600 clones listed, more than 20% were seen once. A few counts support this clone. The antigen remains unidentified. The CDR3 has 15 residues. CDR1 is SNHLY and CDR2 is FYNNEI in the germline V gene. Trimming shortened V by 4 bases and J by 0 bases, and 10 bases separated the two germline ends. The source is a man between 35 and 75 years old with stage II squamous cell lung carcinoma. Here the sequenced sample was normal lung tissue next to the tumor, taken before any cancer treatment. This chain uses TRBV2 with TRBJ2-1, with D possibly matching TRBD2 (6 bases). CDR3 sequence reads: CASSVSGYSYNEQFF. Written as DNA, the CDR3 is TGTGCCAGCAGTGTTAGCGGCTACTCCTACAATGAGCAGTTCTTC.